The 24 T cell receptor beta chains in this list originate from one sample, sequenced in a study of T cells after yellow fever vaccination. TCRdb processed the 5' RACE reads anew with MiXCR; each CDR3 protein has one entry. The table records nearly 300,000 distinct CDR3 sequences, about 10% of them present only once. The sequences come from CD4+ T cells sorted from PBMCs, collected 5 days after the yellow fever booster vaccination. The receptors stem from a man between 18 and 29 years old who received the YFV17D yellow fever vaccine.

This clonotype was found many times. The CDR3 loop reads CSASLAGPTDTQYF. In DNA, the CDR3 is TGCAGTGCTAGTTTAGCGGGGCCCACAGATACGCAGTATTTT. The rearrangement joins TRBV20-1 to TRBJ2-3; 8 bases line up with TRBD2. After removal of 3 bases from V and 2 bases from J, the junction contained 4 bases not matched to a gene. The CDR3 sequence is 14 residues long. The germline V gene has CDR1 DFQATT and CDR2 SNEGSKA (reference sequence).

This clonotype was seen ten or more times. This rearrangement joins TRBV4-3 to TRBJ1-5; D gene uncertain. The CDR3 is 14 amino acids. V lost 4 bases and J lost 4, with 11 bases in between. Germline V gene lookup returns CDR1 LGHNA and CDR2 YSLEER. Here the CDR3 reads CASSLQWENQPQHF. CDR3 coding DNA: TGCGCCAGCAGCCTGCAATGGGAGAATCAGCCCCAGCATTTT.

The gene calls are TRBV5-1 and TRBJ1-2, with unresolved D. Germline V CDR1 and CDR2: SGHRS, YFSETQ. Deletions cut 0 bases from V and 4 bases from J, with 10 bases between. The CDR3 length is 14 residues. Here the CDR3 reads CASSLEAQFYGYTF. The CDR3 bases are TGCGCCAGCAGCTTGGAGGCTCAGTTCTATGGCTACACCTTC.

This clonotype was observed many times. The chain carries TRBV4-2 and TRBJ2-1; D might be TRBD2 (6 bases). Germline V CDR1 and CDR2: LGHNA, YNFKEQ. The V end lost 0 bases, the J end lost 6 bases, and 6 bases lay between the germline ends. This CDR3 is built from 13 residues. The CDR3: CASSQETSNEQFF. The CDR3 coding sequence is TGTGCCAGCAGCCAAGAGACTAGCAATGAGCAGTTCTTC.

The rearrangement joins TRBV4-1 to TRBJ1-2; 8 nucleotides agree with TRBD1. V trimming: 3 bases; J trimming: 2 bases; junction bases outside the gene matches: 5. This CDR3 is 15 amino acids long. Germline V CDR1 and CDR2: MGHRA, YSYEKL. The CDR3 region is CASSHTTGENYGYTF. CDR3 bases: TGCGCCAGCAGCCACACGACAGGGGAGAACTATGGCTACACCTTC.

The chain is built from TRBV29-1 and TRBJ2-3; D might be TRBD1 or TRBD2, each matching 5 bases. This CDR3 is 13 amino acids long. CDR1 is SQVTM, CDR2 ANQGSEA, per germline. V gave up 4 bases and J gave up 2 bases, with 10 bases separating them. CDR3 in amino acids: CSVVGEFTDTQYF. The CDR3 DNA reads TGCAGCGTTGTAGGGGAGTTCACAGATACGCAGTATTTT.

The sample holds a few counts of this clonotype. The chain links TRBV24-1 to TRBJ2-2; maybe TRBD2 (5 bases). Trimming shortened V by 12 bases and J by 6 bases, and 25 bases separated the two germline ends. CDR3 size: 16 residues. The germline V gene has CDR1 KGHDR and CDR2 SFDVKD. This chain's CDR3 is CAPHDRGKSSPGELFF. The CDR3, as DNA: TGTGCCCCTCATGATCGGGGAAAGAGTTCTCCCGGGGAGCTGTTTTTT.

This clonotype was counted many times. The chain employs TRBV20-1 and TRBJ2-1, with 12 positions matching TRBD1. Germline CDR1 reads DFQATT; CDR2 reads SNEGSKA (reference sequence). The length of the CDR3 is 19 residues. Trimming removed 1 base from V and 1 base from J; junction bases left unmatched: 11. The CDR3: CSARGGQGAPGWSYNEQFF. DNA for the CDR3: TGCAGTGCTAGAGGGGGACAGGGGGCTCCAGGGTGGTCCTACAATGAGCAGTTCTTC.

This chain uses TRBV28 with TRBJ1-2; D is possibly TRBD1 (5 bases). The length of the CDR3 is 13 residues. The germline V gene has CDR1 MDHEN and CDR2 SYDVKM. Trimming took off 3 bases at V and 8 bases at J, with 13 bases between the two ends. The CDR3 region is CASSFGAEGGYTF. The CDR3 DNA is TGTGCCAGCAGTTTTGGGGCAGAGGGCGGCTACACCTTC.

The chain links TRBV18 to TRBJ1-1; a possible D gene is TRBD1 (5 bases). The CDR3 is 15 residues long. Trimming took off 3 bases at V and 6 bases at J, with 17 bases between the two ends. CDR1 is KGHSH, CDR2 LQKENI, per germline. CDR3 coding DNA: TGTGCCAGCTCACCCAGTCTAACAGGCCGGGCTGAAGCTTTCTTT. Protein product: CASSPSLTGRAEAFF.

This clonotype was recorded a few times. The chain combines TRBV5-5 with TRBJ1-5; tentatively, D is TRBD1 (6 bases). V was clipped by 1 base and J by 7 bases, with 15 bases between them. The CDR3 is 15 amino acids. Looked up from germline, CDR1 is SGHKS and CDR2 is YYEKEE (reference sequence). CDR3 DNA: TGTGCCAGCAGCTTGTTTTCACAGGGAGACCAGCCCCAGCATTTT. Its protein is CASSLFSQGDQPQHF.

The rearrangement links TRBV5-6 to TRBJ1-2; D is possibly TRBD1 (6 bases). The germline V gene has CDR1 SGHDT and CDR2 YYEEEE. This CDR3 is 14 amino acids long. V was clipped by 3 bases and J by 4 bases, with 13 bases between them. CDR3 nucleotide sequence: TGTGCCAGCAGCTGGAGAGGGGGGAGCTATGGCTACACCTTC. This sequence encodes CASSWRGGSYGYTF.

The J gene is TRBJ2-2, the V gene TRBV5-1, with a weak D call TRBD1 (6 bases). V lost 4 bases to trimming and J lost 0 bases, with 16 bases between them. Germline loops: CDR1 SGHRS, CDR2 YFSETQ. The CDR3 spans 17 residues. The chain's CDR3 is CASSRDTTSSNTGELFF. In DNA, the CDR3 is TGCGCCAGCAGCAGGGACACTACTTCCTCGAACACCGGGGAGCTGTTTTTT.

This chain links TRBV5-1 with TRBJ2-2; 13 nucleotides line up with TRBD2. Per germline, CDR1 SGHRS and CDR2 YFSETQ. The CDR3 is 18 amino acids. The J segment lost 1 base and the V segment lost 7 bases, leaving 10 bases of the junction unmatched. The CDR3 loop is CASSTGTSGIWNTGELFF. The CDR3, as DNA: TGCGCCAGCTCCACCGGGACTAGCGGGATTTGGAACACCGGGGAGCTGTTTTTT.

This clonotype was seen a few times. The genes are TRBV6-1 and TRBJ1-1; D remains ambiguous. CDR1 is MNHNS and CDR2 is SASEGT in the germline V gene. The V gene lost 3 bases and the J gene lost 1 base, with 27 bases spanning the gap. The CDR3 loop spans 20 amino acids. The CDR3 DNA reads as TGTGCCAGCAGTGATTACTACGGACGTACCTATAGACGGCGGAACACTGAAGCTTTCTTT. It yields the protein CASSDYYGRTYRRRNTEAFF.

This clonotype was observed a handful of times. V usage is TRBV3-1 and J usage is TRBJ2-1; 9 bases map to TRBD2. In germline, CDR1 is LGHDT, CDR2 YNNKEL (reference sequence). This CDR3 spans 17 amino acids. V lost 0 bases to trimming and J lost 4 bases; unmatched junction nucleotides: 7. CDR3 amino acids: CASSQDSGLATYNEQFF. The CDR3 coding sequence is TGTGCCAGCAGCCAAGACTCCGGACTAGCGACTTACAATGAGCAGTTCTTC.

The chain joins TRBV4-3 to TRBJ2-5, with 10 bases aligning to TRBD2. V trimming: 4 bases; J trimming: 1 base; junction bases outside the gene matches: 3. Germline assignment: CDR1 LGHNA and CDR2 YSLEER. The CDR3 contains 15 residues. CDR3 in amino acids: CASSPWTSGQETQYF. The CDR3 DNA follows: TGCGCCAGCAGCCCGTGGACTAGCGGCCAAGAGACCCAGTACTTC.

There are a few counts of this clonotype. This rearrangement joins TRBV6-6 to TRBJ2-1; perhaps TRBD1 as D (6 bases). Trimming took 5 bases from V and 9 from J, leaving 14 bases between them. Germline assignment: CDR1 MNHNY and CDR2 SVGAGI (reference sequence). This CDR3 contains 13 residues. CDR3 sequence reads: CASSAGQFAEQFF. CDR3 bases: TGTGCCAGCAGTGCAGGACAGTTCGCTGAGCAGTTCTTC.

A few counts support this clonotype. The chain employs TRBV7-3 and TRBJ2-5; unclear D gene. Germline CDR1 SGHTA, CDR2 FQGTGA. This CDR3 has 14 amino acids. V was pared by 4 bases and J by 5 bases, with 14 bases between. In DNA form, the CDR3 reads TGTGCCAGCAGCTCGGCCGGCCCCGCGGAGACCCAGTACTTC. Protein product: CASSSAGPAETQYF.

As regards this clonotype: It may be a read error: a sequence one base away is much more abundant. V is TRBV5-1 and J is TRBJ1-2; D is undetermined. Trimming shortened V by 8 bases and J by 7 bases, and 15 bases separated the two germline ends. CDR1 is SGHRS and CDR2 is YFSETQ in the germline V gene. CDR3 length equals 12 residues. The CDR3 reads CARSGVPGGYTF. The CDR3 nucleotides read TGCGCCAGAAGCGGCGTCCCGGGTGGCTACACCTTC.

This clonotype was seen more than once but under ten times. This chain links TRBV5-1 with TRBJ2-6, with D tentatively TRBD1 (6 bases). The CDR3 totals 18 residues. V lost 0 bases to trimming and J lost 0 bases, with 13 bases between them. Germline V gene data show CDR1 as SGHRS and CDR2 as YFSETQ. DNA of the CDR3: TGCGCCAGCAGCTTGGAAGTCAGGGGAAGCTCTGGGGCCAACGTCCTGACTTTC. Translation: CASSLEVRGSSGANVLTF.

The chain joins TRBV20-1 to TRBJ2-7; perhaps TRBD1 as D (6 bases). Trimming left V 4 bases short and J 3 bases short, with 13 bases between. This CDR3 spans 13 amino acids. Germline V lookup: CDR1 DFQATT, CDR2 SNEGSKA (reference sequence). The chain's CDR3 is CSAKQGPNYEQYF. In DNA form, the CDR3 reads TGCAGTGCTAAACAGGGACCGAACTACGAGCAGTACTTC.

This clonotype was detected ten times or more. The rearrangement uses TRBV7-6 and TRBJ2-5, with 12 bases matching TRBD2. The CDR3 covers 15 residues. V lost 5 bases, J lost 4 bases, and 5 bases stayed unmatched. Germline CDR1 SGHVS, CDR2 FNYEAQ. CDR3 DNA: TGTGCCAGCAGCGTGACTAGCGGGGGAACAGAGACCCAGTACTTC. It translates to CASSVTSGGTETQYF.

This chain joins TRBV2 and TRBJ1-1, with 7 nucleotides matching TRBD1. The length of the CDR3 is 17 residues. CDR1 is SNHLY and CDR2 is FYNNEI in the germline V gene. The trim removed 6 bases at V and 0 bases at J, leaving 13 bases unmatched. The CDR3 DNA sequence: TGTGCCAGCAGCCCCCGGACAGGCGCCAACATGAACACTGAAGCTTTCTTT. Its protein product is CASSPRTGANMNTEAFF.